This T cell receptor beta chain was identified in a study of regulatory T cells in long-lasting Graves disease. iRepertoire HTBI primers and Arm-PCR of CDR3 regions built TCR beta libraries. TCRdb recomputed calls from the multiplex PCR reads with MiXCR, one row per CDR3 protein. The data contain about 430,000 distinct CDR3 sequences, over 12% of them singletons. The table lists this clonotype with many counts. With 6 bases clipped from V and 4 bases from J, the junction kept 8 bases outside the gene matches. The CDR3 has 13 amino acids. The germline CDR1 and CDR2 sequences are DFQATT and SNEGSKA (reference sequence). The time point: newly diagnosed GD, antithyroid drugs for less than 3 months. Isolated PBMC RNA provided the starting material for the TCR library. These data also featured in a second study, about T cells in Graves' hyperthyroidism and ophthalmopathy. From that second work: Participants, patients aged 18 to 65, had newly diagnosed hyperthyroidism with a duration under 2 months.

The specimen was peripheral blood mononuclear cells (PBMCs), collected at new diagnosis, from a patient treated with antithyroid drugs. V usage is TRBV20-1 and J usage is TRBJ1-1; 7 bases line up with TRBD1. The receptor was isolated from a woman in her forties with Graves disease. The CDR3 loop reads CSAAGRGGTEAFF. The CDR3 coding sequence is TGCAGTGCAGCGGGCAGGGGGGGCACTGAAGCTTTCTTT.